The 23 T cell receptor beta chains listed next were all sequenced from one sample in a study of human T cells and chemical hapten exposure. Via MiXCR, TCRdb re-called the RACE reads, giving one row per CDR3 protein. The sample contains 35,000 to 50,000 distinct CDR3 sequences, more than 8.5% of which appear only once. Regarding time point: patch test 2, 6 weeks after DPC sensitization. Treatment in this sample: therapeutic diphenylcyclopropenone sensitization with weekly scalp DPC. The material sequenced was whole blood, taken in connection with sensitization to the hapten diphenylcyclopropenone (DPC). Receptor source: a woman in her thirties or forties with alopecia areata. Some clones in this sample may be carry-over from other donors' samples.

The chain is built from TRBV28 and TRBJ1-6; D is unclear. Trimming pared 4 bases from V and 14 bases from J, leaving 12 bases between. The CDR3 has 12 residues. Germline V gives CDR1 MDHEN, CDR2 SYDVKM. The CDR3 loop reads CASSSLTGALHF. CDR3 nucleotides: TGTGCCAGCAGTTCCCTGACCGGAGCCCTCCACTTT.

This clonotype came up many times. The V gene is TRBV6-5, the J gene TRBJ1-3, with D possibly TRBD1 on 6 matching bases. V lost 2 bases, J lost 2 bases, and 10 bases lay in between. The CDR3 length is 15 residues. The germline V gene has CDR1 MNHEY and CDR2 SVGAGI. For the CDR3, the DNA is TGTGCCAGCAGTTACCGATGGACAGCTGGAAACACCATATATTTT. Protein: CASSYRWTAGNTIYF.

This clonotype was counted at least ten times. The chain carries TRBV10-3 and TRBJ2-7; D perhaps matches TRBD1 (5 bases). Trimming left V 10 bases short and J 4 bases short, with 11 bases between. CDR1 is ENHRY, CDR2 SYGVKD, per germline. CDR3 length: 11 residues. The CDR3 loop is CATLQGYEQYF. In DNA, the CDR3 is TGTGCCACCCTGCAGGGTTACGAGCAGTACTTC.

This clonotype was seen ten or more times. The chain links TRBV13 to TRBJ2-3; the match to TRBD2 covers 10 bases. Germline V lookup: CDR1 PRHDT, CDR2 FYEKMQ (reference sequence). The ends lost 5 bases at V and 5 bases at J; junction bases unmatched: 7. The CDR3 runs 15 residues. CDR3 sequence: CASSIWTSGGDTQYF. CDR3 sequence (DNA): TGTGCCAGCAGCATTTGGACTAGCGGCGGAGATACGCAGTATTTT.

This clonotype was seen at least ten times. V and J are TRBV9 and TRBJ1-3; TRBD1 might be the D (6 bases). The germline gives CDR1 SGDLS, CDR2 YYNGEE. This CDR3 has 15 amino acids. V lost 4 bases to trimming and J lost 4 bases, with 15 bases between them. In DNA form, the CDR3 reads TGTGCCAGCAGCCCGCGACCGGACAGAGGAAACACCATATATTTT. Protein: CASSPRPDRGNTIYF.

The table lists this clonotype with a few counts. CDR3 DNA: TGTGCCAGCAGCTTACGAGGGACTAATGAAAAACTGTTTTTT. Encoded protein: CASSLRGTNEKLFF. V is TRBV7-9 and J is TRBJ1-4; D is unclear. CDR3 length: 14 residues. V lost 2 bases and J 2 bases, leaving 6 bases between the germline ends. The germline CDR1 and CDR2 sequences are SEHNR and FQNEAQ (reference sequence).

This clonotype has ten or more counts. This rearrangement joins TRBV5-1 to TRBJ1-6; TRBD1 is a possible D gene (5 bases). The CDR3 is made up of 16 amino acids. From germline, CDR1 is SGHRS and CDR2 YFSETQ. The V and J ends lost 5 bases and 7 bases respectively, with 19 bases between them. The CDR3 loop is CASRSNPRVGNSPLHF. CDR3 nucleotide sequence: TGCGCCAGCAGGTCCAACCCCAGGGTGGGCAATTCACCCCTCCACTTT.

This clonotype was observed many times. The chain has TRBV7-6 and TRBJ1-2; 7 bases fit TRBD1. There are 13 residues in the CDR3. Losses at the gene ends were 5 bases for V and 4 bases for J; bases not matched to a gene: 4. CDR1 and CDR2 (germline): SGHVS, FNYEAQ. The CDR3 sequence is CASSPRGLYGYTF. CDR3 DNA: TGTGCCAGCAGCCCGAGGGGGCTCTATGGCTACACCTTC.

Many counts were recorded for this clonotype. DNA of the CDR3: TGCAGTGCTAGGGGGCCCCTATCCGGCACCGGGGAGCTGTTTTTT. Translation: CSARGPLSGTGELFF. V usage is TRBV20-1 and J usage is TRBJ2-2; tentatively, D is TRBD1 (5 bases). The CDR3 sequence is 15 residues long. V lost 3 bases and J 4 bases, leaving 15 bases between the germline ends. Germline V gene lookup returns CDR1 DFQATT and CDR2 SNEGSKA (reference sequence).

This clonotype was detected ten times or more. The chain combines TRBV5-4 with TRBJ2-3, with 7 bases identical to TRBD1. J gave up 6 bases and V 4 bases, and 8 bases lay outside the gene matches. Germline V CDR1 and CDR2: SGHNT, YYREEE (reference sequence). The CDR3 totals 14 residues. CDR3 in DNA: TGTGCCAGCAGCGGGGACAGTGCGGCCGATACGCAGTATTTT. Amino acid sequence: CASSGDSAADTQYF.

This clonotype was recorded many times. The chain employs TRBV6-2 or TRBV6-3 and TRBJ2-5; either TRBD1 or TRBD2 may supply D (5 bases each). Trimming removed 6 bases from V and 4 bases from J, with 21 bases in between. The CDR3 is 16 amino acids. Germline CDR1 reads MNHEY; CDR2 reads SVGEGT. CDR3 protein: CASSHVGTQGPETQYF. CDR3 in DNA: TGTGCCAGCAGCCACGTGGGGACCCAAGGGCCAGAGACCCAGTACTTC.

This chain joins TRBV28 and TRBJ1-6; no clear D. This CDR3 spans 14 amino acids. Germline V lookup: CDR1 MDHEN, CDR2 SYDVKM. Trimming shortened V by 8 bases and J by 0 bases, and 8 bases separated the two germline ends. CDR3 in DNA: TGTGCCAGCCGCACGAGCTCCTATAATTCACCCCTCCACTTT. Protein: CASRTSSYNSPLHF.

This clonotype has just a few counts. The V call is TRBV29-1, the J call TRBJ1-1; the D gene is possibly TRBD1 (5 bases). The germline gives CDR1 SQVTM, CDR2 ANQGSEA. Trimming took 3 bases from V and 2 from J, leaving 13 bases between them. The CDR3 has 14 residues. CDR3 loop: CSVERGVGNTEAFF. CDR3 sequence (DNA): TGCAGCGTTGAGCGGGGGGTAGGAAACACTGAAGCTTTCTTT.

This clonotype was seen at least ten times. The chain joins TRBV6-2 or TRBV6-3 to TRBJ1-1, with D perhaps matching TRBD1 (5 bases). V shed 0 bases and J shed 2 bases, with 10 bases lying between them. The CDR3 runs to 15 residues. CDR1 is MNHEY, CDR2 SVGEGT, per germline. The CDR3 nucleotides are TGTGCCAGCAGTTACTCGGGCAGGGTTAACACTGAAGCTTTCTTT. This translates into CASSYSGRVNTEAFF.

This clonotype was picked up many times. The chain employs TRBV7-6 and TRBJ2-2; D is possibly TRBD2 (5 bases). This CDR3 has 16 amino acids. The V gene lost 5 bases and the J gene lost 3 bases, with 16 bases spanning the gap. Per germline, CDR1 SGHVS and CDR2 FNYEAQ. The CDR3 DNA follows: TGTGCCAGCAGCCCCATAAGAGAGGGCGACACCGGGGAGCTGTTTTTT. It encodes CASSPIREGDTGELFF.

A few counts support this clonotype. The gene calls are TRBV16 and TRBJ2-3; 10 nucleotides align to TRBD1. With V trimmed by 4 bases and J by 5 bases, 3 bases remained unmatched. The CDR3 has 14 amino acids. The germline V gene has CDR1 KGHSY and CDR2 FQNENV. In nucleotides, the CDR3 is TGTGCCAGCAGCCGACAGGGGGCAGGAGATACGCAGTATTTT. The encoded protein is CASSRQGAGDTQYF.

This clonotype has a count of ten or more. This sequence joins TRBV28 and TRBJ2-7; D is perhaps TRBD1 (6 bases). V lost 5 bases to trimming and J lost 5 bases, with 13 bases between them. Germline V CDR1 and CDR2: MDHEN, SYDVKM. The CDR3 runs 13 residues. This CDR3 reads CASSTGNPNEQYF. CDR3 nucleotide sequence: TGTGCCAGCAGTACAGGGAACCCCAACGAGCAGTACTTC.

At least ten counts were recorded for this clonotype. This chain joins TRBV5-6 and TRBJ1-1; tentatively, D is TRBD1 (5 bases). The V gene's germline CDR1 is SGHDT and CDR2 YYEEEE. Trimming left V 0 bases short and J 6 bases short, with 15 bases between. CDR3 length: 15 amino acids. The CDR3 region has the DNA TGTGCCAGCAGCTTGGAAAGGGGTTATATCCCTGAAGCTTTCTTT. Translation: CASSLERGYIPEAFF.

V and J are TRBV28 and TRBJ2-1; D remains ambiguous. Germline V CDR1 and CDR2: MDHEN, SYDVKM. Trimming pared 3 bases from V and 9 bases from J, leaving 15 bases between. CDR3 length equals 14 residues. In DNA, the CDR3 is TGTGCCAGCAGTTTTAGGGCCTTGGGGTCTGAGCAGTTCTTC. The encoded protein is CASSFRALGSEQFF.

This clonotype was detected many times. J is TRBJ2-2 and V is TRBV6-2 or TRBV6-3; D call uncertain. Germline assignment: CDR1 MNHEY and CDR2 SVGEGT. Trimming removed 6 bases at V and 8 bases at J, with 7 bases between. The CDR3 has 11 residues. The CDR3 region has the DNA TGTGCCAGCAGCGCGGAGGGGGAGCTGTTTTTT. Amino acid sequence: CASSAEGELFF.

This clonotype has at least ten counts. The chain recombines TRBV6-4 with TRBJ2-7, with a possible D match to TRBD2 (6 bases). The CDR3 consists of 14 residues. CDR1 and CDR2 (germline): MRHNA, SNTAGT. The V end lost 5 bases, the J end lost 3 bases, and 14 bases lay between the germline ends. In nucleotides, the CDR3 is TGTGCCAGCAGTCTAACGAGGGACTGCTACGAGCAGTACTTC. Translation: CASSLTRDCYEQYF.

This clonotype was detected ten times or more. The chain employs TRBV5-1 and TRBJ2-5, with 9 bases fitting TRBD1. The V segment lost 2 bases and the J segment 4 bases; nucleotides outside the gene matches: 3. Germline V gene lookup returns CDR1 SGHRS and CDR2 YFSETQ. This CDR3 is 14 amino acids long. The CDR3 sequence: CASSFGTGPETQYF. The CDR3 bases are TGCGCCAGCAGCTTCGGGACAGGGCCAGAGACCCAGTACTTC.

This clonotype was found many times. This sequence joins TRBV14 and TRBJ2-7; a possible D gene is TRBD2 (6 bases). The V gene lost 1 base and the J gene lost 5 bases, with 15 bases spanning the gap. Germline V gene sequence: CDR1 SGHDN, CDR2 FVKESK. The CDR3 is 15 residues long. CDR3 sequence (DNA): TGTGCCAGCAGCCAAGTTAAAATGGCGGGAAACGAGCAGTACTTC. Its translation: CASSQVKMAGNEQYF.